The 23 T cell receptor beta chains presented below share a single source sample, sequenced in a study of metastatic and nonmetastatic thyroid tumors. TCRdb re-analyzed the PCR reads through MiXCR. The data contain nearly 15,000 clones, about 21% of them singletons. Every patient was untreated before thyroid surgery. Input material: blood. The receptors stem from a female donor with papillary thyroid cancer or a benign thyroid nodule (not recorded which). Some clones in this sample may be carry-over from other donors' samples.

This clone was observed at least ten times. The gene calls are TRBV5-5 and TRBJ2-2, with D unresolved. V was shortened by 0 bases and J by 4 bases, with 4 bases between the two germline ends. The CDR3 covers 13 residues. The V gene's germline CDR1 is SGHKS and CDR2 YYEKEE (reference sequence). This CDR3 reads CASSLDVTGELFF. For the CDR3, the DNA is TGTGCCAGCAGCTTGGACGTCACCGGGGAGCTGTTTTTT.

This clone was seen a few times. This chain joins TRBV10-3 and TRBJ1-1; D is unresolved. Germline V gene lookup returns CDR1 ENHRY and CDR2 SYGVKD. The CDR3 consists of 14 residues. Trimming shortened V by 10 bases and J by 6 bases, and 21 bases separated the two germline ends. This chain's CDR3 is CASTRETGSSEAFF. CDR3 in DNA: TGTGCCAGTACGAGGGAAACGGGGTCTTCTGAAGCTTTCTTT.

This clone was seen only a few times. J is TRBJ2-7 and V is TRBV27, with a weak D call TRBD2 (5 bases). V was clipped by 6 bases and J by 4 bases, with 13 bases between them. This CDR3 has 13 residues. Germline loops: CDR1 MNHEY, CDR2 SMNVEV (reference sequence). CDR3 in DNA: TGTGCCAGCAGACTAGATTGGGGATACGAGCAGTACTTC. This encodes CASRLDWGYEQYF.

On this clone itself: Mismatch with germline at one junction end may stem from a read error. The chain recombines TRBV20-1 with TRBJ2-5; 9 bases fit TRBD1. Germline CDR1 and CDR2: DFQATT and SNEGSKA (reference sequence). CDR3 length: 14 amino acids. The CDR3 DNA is TGCAGAGCTAGAACAGGGGGCTCGGCCGGGACCCAGTACTTC. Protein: CRARTGGSAGTQYF.

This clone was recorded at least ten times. Here the CDR3 DNA reads TGTGCCACCAGTGATTCGGACATCCATGAGCAGTTCTTC. Amino acids: CATSDSDIHEQFF. The rearrangement joins TRBV24-1 to TRBJ2-1; maybe TRBD1 (5 bases). The germline V gene encodes CDR1 KGHDR and CDR2 SFDVKD. Trimming left V 2 bases short and J 8 bases short, with 9 bases between. The CDR3 has 13 amino acids.

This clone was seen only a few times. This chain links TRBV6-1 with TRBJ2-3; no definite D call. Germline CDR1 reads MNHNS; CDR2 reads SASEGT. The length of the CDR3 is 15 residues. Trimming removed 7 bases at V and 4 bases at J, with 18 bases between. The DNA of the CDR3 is TGTGCCAGCACCCCAACCCGTGAGCTTTCAGATACGCAGTATTTT. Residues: CASTPTRELSDTQYF.

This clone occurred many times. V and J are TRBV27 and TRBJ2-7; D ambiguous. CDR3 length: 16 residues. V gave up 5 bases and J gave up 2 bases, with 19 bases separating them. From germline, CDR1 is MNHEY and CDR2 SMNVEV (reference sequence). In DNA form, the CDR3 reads TGTGCCAGCAGTCCCGAAAGTAGCAGGCCGGCCTACGAGCAGTACTTC. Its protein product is CASSPESSRPAYEQYF.

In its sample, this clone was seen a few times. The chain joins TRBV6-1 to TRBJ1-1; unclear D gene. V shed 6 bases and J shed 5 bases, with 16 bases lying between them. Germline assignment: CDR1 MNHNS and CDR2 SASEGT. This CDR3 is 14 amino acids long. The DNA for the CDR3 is TGTGCCAGCAGGCCCCCCGGGGTCGTTACTGAAGCTTTCTTT. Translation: CASRPPGVVTEAFF.

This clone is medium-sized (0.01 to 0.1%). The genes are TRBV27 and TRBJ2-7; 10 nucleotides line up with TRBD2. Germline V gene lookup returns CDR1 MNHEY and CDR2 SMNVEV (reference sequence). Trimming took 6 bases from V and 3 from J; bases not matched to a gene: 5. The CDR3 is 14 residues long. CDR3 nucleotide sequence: TGTGCCAGCAGATGGCTAGCGGGGGACTACGAGCAGTACTTC. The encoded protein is CASRWLAGDYEQYF.

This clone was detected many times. For the CDR3, the DNA is TGTGCCAGCAGCCTCCTCAGGTTAAACATTCAGTACTTC. Translation: CASSLLRLNIQYF. This chain joins TRBV7-2 and TRBJ2-4; D is unresolved. Trimming removed 5 bases at V and 6 bases at J, with 11 bases between. The CDR3 loop spans 13 amino acids. The germline V gene encodes CDR1 SGHTA and CDR2 FQGNSA.

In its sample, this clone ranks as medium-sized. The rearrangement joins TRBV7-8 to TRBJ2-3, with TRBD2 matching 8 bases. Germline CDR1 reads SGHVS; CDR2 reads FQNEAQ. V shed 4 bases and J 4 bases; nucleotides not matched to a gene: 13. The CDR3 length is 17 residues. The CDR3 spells CASSSPKRGRIADTQYF. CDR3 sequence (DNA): TGTGCCAGCAGCTCCCCCAAACGCGGGAGGATCGCAGATACGCAGTATTTT.

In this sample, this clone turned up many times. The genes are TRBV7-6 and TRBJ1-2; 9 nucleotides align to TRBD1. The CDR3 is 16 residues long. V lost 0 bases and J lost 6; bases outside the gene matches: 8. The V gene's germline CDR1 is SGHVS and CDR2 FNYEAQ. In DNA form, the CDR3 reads TGTGCCAGCAGCTTAGCTCCCGATACAGGGGGCGATGGCTACACCTTC. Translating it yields CASSLAPDTGGDGYTF.

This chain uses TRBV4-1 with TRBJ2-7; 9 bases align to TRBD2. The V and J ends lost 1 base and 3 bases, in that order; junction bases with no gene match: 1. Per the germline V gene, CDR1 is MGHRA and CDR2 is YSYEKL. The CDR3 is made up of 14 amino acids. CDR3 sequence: CASSQGREGYEQYF. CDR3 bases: TGCGCCAGCAGCCAAGGGCGGGAGGGCTACGAGCAGTACTTC.

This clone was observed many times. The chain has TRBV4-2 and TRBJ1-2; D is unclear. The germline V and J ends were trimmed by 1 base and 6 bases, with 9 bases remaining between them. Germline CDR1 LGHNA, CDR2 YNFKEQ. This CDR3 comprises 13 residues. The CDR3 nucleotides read TGTGCCAGCAGCCAAGCGGGCCCTGATGGCTACACCTTC. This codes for CASSQAGPDGYTF.

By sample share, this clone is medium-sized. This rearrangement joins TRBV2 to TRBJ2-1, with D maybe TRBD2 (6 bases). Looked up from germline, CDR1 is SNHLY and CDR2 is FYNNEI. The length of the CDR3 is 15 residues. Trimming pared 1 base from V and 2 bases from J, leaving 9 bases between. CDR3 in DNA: TGTGCCAGCAGTGAAGGGTGGGGGGCCTACAATGAGCAGTTCTTC. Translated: CASSEGWGAYNEQFF.

The CDR3 nucleotides read TGTGCCAGCAAGGCTAGCGCTCCTCCCGAGCAGTACTTC. As protein: CASKASAPPEQYF. This rearrangement joins TRBV27 to TRBJ2-7; D might be TRBD2 (6 bases). V lost 7 bases and J lost 6, with 16 bases in between. This CDR3 has 13 amino acids. Germline CDR1 reads MNHEY; CDR2 reads SMNVEV (reference sequence).

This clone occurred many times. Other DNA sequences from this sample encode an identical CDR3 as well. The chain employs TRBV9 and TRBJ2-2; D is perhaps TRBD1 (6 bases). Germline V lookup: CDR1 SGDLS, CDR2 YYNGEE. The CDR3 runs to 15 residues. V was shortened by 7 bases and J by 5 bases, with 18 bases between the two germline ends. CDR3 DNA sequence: TGTGCCAGCTCTCCAGCGACAGGACCAACCGGGGAGCTGTTTTTT. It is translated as CASSPATGPTGELFF.

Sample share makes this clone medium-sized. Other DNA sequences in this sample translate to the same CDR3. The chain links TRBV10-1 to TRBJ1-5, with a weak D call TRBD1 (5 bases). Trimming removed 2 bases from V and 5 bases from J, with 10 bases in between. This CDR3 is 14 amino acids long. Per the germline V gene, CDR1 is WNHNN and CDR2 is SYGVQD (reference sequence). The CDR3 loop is CASSEAGIDQPQHF. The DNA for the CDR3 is TGCGCCAGCAGTGAGGCAGGGATTGATCAGCCCCAGCATTTT.

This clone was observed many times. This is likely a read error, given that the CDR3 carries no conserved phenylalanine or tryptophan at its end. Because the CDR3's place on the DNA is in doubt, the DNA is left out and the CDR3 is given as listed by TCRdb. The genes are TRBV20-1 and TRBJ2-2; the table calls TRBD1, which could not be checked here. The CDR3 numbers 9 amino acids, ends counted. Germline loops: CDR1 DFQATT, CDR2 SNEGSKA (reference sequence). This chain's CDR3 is CSARDPLAG.

As DNA, the CDR3 is TGTGCCAGCAGCTCCCAAGGGCTTTATAGCAATCAGCCCCAGCATTTT. The encoded protein is CASSSQGLYSNQPQHF. This chain links TRBV11-1 with TRBJ1-5; no reliable D call. Germline CDR1 reads SGHAT; CDR2 reads FQDESV (reference sequence). The CDR3 is 16 amino acids. The V gene lost 4 bases and the J gene lost 0 bases, with 13 bases spanning the gap.

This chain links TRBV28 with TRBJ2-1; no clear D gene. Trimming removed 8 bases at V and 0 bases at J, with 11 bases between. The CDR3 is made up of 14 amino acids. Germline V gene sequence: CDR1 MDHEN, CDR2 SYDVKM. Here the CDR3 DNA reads TGTGCCAGCTTACGACCGAGCTCCTACAATGAGCAGTTCTTC. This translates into CASLRPSSYNEQFF.

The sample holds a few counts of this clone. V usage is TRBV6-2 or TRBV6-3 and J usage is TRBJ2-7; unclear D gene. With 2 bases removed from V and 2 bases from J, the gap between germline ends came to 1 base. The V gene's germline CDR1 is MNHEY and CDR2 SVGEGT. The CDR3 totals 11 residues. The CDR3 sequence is CASSYAYEQYF. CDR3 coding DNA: TGTGCCAGCAGTTACGCCTACGAGCAGTACTTC.

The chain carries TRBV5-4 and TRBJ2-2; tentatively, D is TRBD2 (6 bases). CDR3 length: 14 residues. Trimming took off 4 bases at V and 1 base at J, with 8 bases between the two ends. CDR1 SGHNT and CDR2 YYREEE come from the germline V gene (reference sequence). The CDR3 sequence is CASSTGLNTGELFF. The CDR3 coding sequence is TGTGCCAGCAGCACGGGACTGAACACCGGGGAGCTGTTTTTT.